The source of this T cell receptor beta chain is a study of T cell responses to AZD1222 COVID-19 vaccine. Study background: Recipients boosted at about 4 weeks or about 12 weeks are pooled.

Findings and caveats of the study: Of spike-specific TCRs, nearly half reportedly target regions left unmutated in variants.

With respect to this clone: The antigen is not known.

The CDR3 runs to 13 residues. CDR1 and CDR2 from the germline V gene are SGHTA and FQGNSA. Trimming took off 6 bases at V and 6 bases at J, with 14 bases between the two ends. The protocol was immunoSEQ multiplex PCR, while the TCRdb copy is restricted to in-frame clones and leaves out a portion. Of roughly 110,000 clones in the sample, 85% to 90% are singletons; the top ten hold 5% to 5.5%. This receptor was obtained from an adult in good health. Material: peripheral blood, obtained on day 0 of AZD1222 vaccination. The chain is built from TRBV7-2 and TRBJ1-2; a weak D match, TRBD1 (5 bases). The CDR3 is CASRGDLVNGYTF. The CDR3 DNA reads TGTGCCAGCAGAGGGGATCTGGTTAATGGCTACACCTTC. Looking up the rest from reference TRBV7-2 and TRBJ1-2 gives the full variable domain: GAGVSQSPSNKVTEKGKDVELRCDPISGHTALYWYRQSLGQGLEFLIYFQGNSAPDKSGLPSDRFSAERTGGSVSTLTIQRTQQEDSAVYLCASRGDLVNGYTFGSGTRLTVV.